These 29 T cell receptor beta chains were all obtained from the same sample, sequenced in a study of blood T cell repertoires in COVID-19. The assay was immunoSEQ multiplex PCR, and TCRdb's table has in-frame clones only and misses some. Found here are over 200,000 clones, about 93% of them singletons; the top ten hold 0.65% to 0.85%. Sequenced material: peripheral blood. The source is a man aged 55 to 70 with COVID-19, enrolled during active disease.

This rearrangement joins TRBV30 to TRBJ1-5; TRBD1 matches 8 bases. Germline CDR1 GTSNPN, CDR2 SVGIG (reference sequence). J gave up 2 bases and V 8 bases, and 5 bases lay outside the gene matches. This CDR3 comprises 13 residues. Written as DNA, the CDR3 is TGTGCCAGCCAACAGGGGGGCAATCAGCCCCAGCATTTT. This encodes CASQQGGNQPQHF.

This clone is a singleton in its sample. Written as DNA, the CDR3 is TGTGCCACCAGTGACCCTTTTACAGGGGACTATGGCTACACCTTC. This encodes CATSDPFTGDYGYTF. The chain employs TRBV24-1 and TRBJ1-2; 7 nucleotides match TRBD1. Germline loops: CDR1 KGHDR, CDR2 SFDVKD. V lost 4 bases and J lost 3; bases outside the gene matches: 7. The CDR3 runs to 15 residues.

V is TRBV30 and J is TRBJ1-6; the D is unclear. V was pared by 3 bases and J by 7 bases, with 19 bases between. The germline gives CDR1 GTSNPN, CDR2 SVGIG (reference sequence). This CDR3 is 16 amino acids long. This CDR3 reads CAWSSGIGVGNSPLHF. The CDR3, as DNA: TGTGCCTGGAGCTCGGGGATCGGGGTGGGAAATTCACCCCTCCACTTT.

DNA of the CDR3: TGCGCCAGCAGCCAAGATACGGCTAGCGGGAGAGGGAATGAGCAGTTCTTC. Translation: CASSQDTASGRGNEQFF. This sequence joins TRBV4-1 and TRBJ2-1, with TRBD2 identical over 10 bases. The CDR3 runs 17 residues. V trimming: 0 bases; J trimming: 7 bases; junction bases outside the gene matches: 9. Germline values: CDR1 MGHRA, CDR2 YSYEKL.

The chain employs TRBV6-1 and TRBJ2-7; tentatively, D is TRBD1 (5 bases). Germline V gene lookup returns CDR1 MNHNS and CDR2 SASEGT. Trimming left V 3 bases short and J 5 bases short, with 20 bases between. This CDR3 has 16 amino acids. CDR3 sequence reads: CASSDTHRLLLNEQYF. The CDR3 DNA is TGTGCCAGCAGTGACACACACAGGTTACTCTTAAACGAGCAGTACTTC.

This chain connects TRBV3-1 (or the pseudogene TRBV3-2) to TRBJ1-6, with a possible D match to TRBD1 (6 bases). CDR3 length equals 19 residues. V was pared by 0 bases and J by 5 bases, with 20 bases between. Per germline, CDR1 LGHDT and CDR2 YNNKEL (reference sequence). The CDR3: CASSQEALGPGTNNSPLHF. CDR3 bases: TGTGCCAGCAGCCAAGAAGCCCTAGGGCCGGGGACAAATAATTCACCCCTCCACTTT.

The rearrangement links TRBV19 to TRBJ1-6; D may be TRBD1 (5 bases). Trimming left V 6 bases short and J 6 bases short, with 12 bases between. Per the germline V gene, CDR1 is LNHDA and CDR2 is SQIVND (reference sequence). The CDR3 runs to 14 residues. CDR3 DNA: TGTGCCAGTAGATGGGGGGAGTCTAATTCACCCCTCCACTTT. It encodes CASRWGESNSPLHF.

The J gene is TRBJ2-3, the V gene TRBV9, with 11 bases matching TRBD2. After removal of 0 bases from V and 0 bases from J, the junction contained 12 bases not matched to a gene. This CDR3 region has 20 residues. Per germline, CDR1 SGDLS and CDR2 YYNGEE. As DNA, the CDR3 is TGTGCCAGCAGCGTAGCTTCTAGCGGGGGGACGCTACAAAGCACAGATACGCAGTATTTT. This translates into CASSVASSGGTLQSTDTQYF.

The chain uses TRBV28 and TRBJ2-5; no firm D call. The CDR3 consists of 13 residues. Germline V CDR1 and CDR2: MDHEN, SYDVKM. The V end lost 2 bases, the J end lost 5 bases, and 9 bases lay between the germline ends. The CDR3 loop is CASSLAARETQYF. For the CDR3, the DNA is TGTGCCAGCAGTTTAGCGGCACGGGAGACCCAGTACTTC.

V is TRBV11-2 and J is TRBJ2-3; D perhaps matches TRBD2 (6 bases). The CDR3 contains 14 residues. V lost 5 bases, J lost 2 bases, and 11 bases lay in between. The V gene's germline CDR1 is SGHAT and CDR2 FQNNGV. DNA for the CDR3: TGTGCCAGCAGCCGCCGGGGGAACACAGATACGCAGTATTTT. It yields the protein CASSRRGNTDTQYF.

Of note for this clone: Other DNA sequences in the sample encode the same CDR3. The rearrangement links TRBV18 to TRBJ1-1, with TRBD1 matching 7 bases. Unmatched junction bases numbered 5, after V lost 3 bases and J lost 1 base. The CDR3 has 15 residues. Germline CDR1 reads KGHSH; CDR2 reads LQKENI. The DNA of the CDR3 is TGTGCCAGCTCACCCAGGACAGGCGAGAACACTGAAGCTTTCTTT. It codes for CASSPRTGENTEAFF.

The chain joins TRBV3-1 (or the pseudogene TRBV3-2) to TRBJ2-2; 8 bases are shared with TRBD2. CDR1 is LGHDT, CDR2 YNNKEL, per germline (reference sequence). V lost 4 bases, J lost 5 bases, and 6 bases stayed unmatched. There are 15 residues in the CDR3. The CDR3 here is CASSLGQRGTGELFF. CDR3 sequence (DNA): TGTGCCAGCAGCCTCGGACAGCGGGGGACCGGGGAGCTGTTTTTT.

This CDR3 is CASSYGSSGTFHEQFF. The DNA of the CDR3 is TGTGCCAGCAGCTACGGATCTAGCGGGACGTTCCATGAGCAGTTCTTC. The rearrangement joins TRBV11-3 to TRBJ2-1; 9 bases are shared with TRBD2. V trimming: 4 bases; J trimming: 8 bases; junction bases outside the gene matches: 12. The CDR3 covers 16 residues. Per germline, CDR1 SGHNT and CDR2 YENEEA.

This sequence joins TRBV2 and TRBJ1-5; D remains ambiguous. Trimming took off 5 bases at V and 6 bases at J, with 14 bases between the two ends. This CDR3 contains 14 residues. CDR1 SNHLY and CDR2 FYNNEI come from the germline V gene. This CDR3 is CASSPDGRGQPQHF. The CDR3 DNA sequence: TGTGCCAGCAGTCCGGACGGGCGGGGTCAGCCCCAGCATTTT.

V usage is TRBV2 and J usage is TRBJ2-1; 15 bases fit TRBD2. CDR1 SNHLY and CDR2 FYNNEI come from the germline V gene. The CDR3 is made up of 18 amino acids. V dropped 4 bases and J dropped 2; count of bases not matched to a gene: 6. CDR3 region: CASSGPGTSGGTYNEQFF. The CDR3 coding sequence is TGTGCCAGCAGTGGCCCTGGGACTAGCGGGGGGACCTACAATGAGCAGTTCTTC.

This chain joins TRBV9 and TRBJ2-2; 7 nucleotides align to TRBD2. Trimming took 4 bases from V and 6 from J; bases not matched to a gene: 12. CDR1 is SGDLS, CDR2 YYNGEE, per germline. The CDR3 loop spans 16 amino acids. In DNA form, the CDR3 reads TGTGCCAGCAGCCCTCAGAGCGGGGTAGGGGCCGGGGAGCTGTTTTTT. Encoded protein: CASSPQSGVGAGELFF.

The rearrangement joins TRBV6-5 to TRBJ1-5; 7 bases align to TRBD1. CDR3 size: 15 residues. V lost 5 bases to trimming and J lost 4 bases; unmatched junction nucleotides: 8. Germline V lookup: CDR1 MNHEY, CDR2 SVGAGI. Here the CDR3 DNA reads TGTGCCAGCAGTCGTGACAGGGTGGGTAATCAGCCCCAGCATTTT. Its translation: CASSRDRVGNQPQHF.

V usage is TRBV10-3 and J usage is TRBJ1-1; D may be TRBD1 (6 bases). Germline V gene sequence: CDR1 ENHRY, CDR2 SYGVKD. V was clipped by 9 bases and J by 6 bases, with 11 bases between them. This CDR3 comprises 11 residues. In nucleotides, the CDR3 is TGTGCCATATCGTCAGGGGCTGAAGCTTTCTTT. Translated: CAISSGAEAFF.

The rearrangement joins TRBV19 to TRBJ2-5; 12 positions match TRBD2. From germline, CDR1 is LNHDA and CDR2 SQIVND (reference sequence). The CDR3 has 20 amino acids. After removal of 5 bases from V and 5 bases from J, the junction contained 21 bases not matched to a gene. CDR3 sequence: CASSSGRDRRLAGAGETQYF. In DNA, the CDR3 is TGTGCCAGTAGTTCAGGTCGGGACAGGAGACTAGCGGGAGCCGGGGAGACCCAGTACTTC. Complete variable domain (other parts from reference TRBV19 and TRBJ2-5): DGGITQSPKYLFRKEGQNVTLSCEQNLNHDAMYWYRQDPGQGLRLIYYSQIVNDFQKGDIAEGYSVSREKKESFPLTVTSAQKNPTAFYLCASSSGRDRRLAGAGETQYFGPGTRLLVL.

V and J are TRBV18 and TRBJ1-5; the match to TRBD1 covers 7 bases. Trimming at V came to 3 bases and at J to 2 bases, leaving 10 bases not matched to a gene. Per the germline V gene, CDR1 is KGHSH and CDR2 is LQKENI. This CDR3 is built from 17 residues. The CDR3 sequence is CASSPPGGRRGNQPQHF. Here the CDR3 DNA reads TGTGCCAGCTCACCTCCAGGGGGACGAAGGGGCAATCAGCCCCAGCATTTT.

The chain has TRBV12-3 or TRBV12-4 and TRBJ1-4; D gene uncertain. The length of the CDR3 is 13 residues. V was pared by 5 bases and J by 4 bases, with 8 bases between. The CDR3 sequence: CASSPVYNEKLFF. The CDR3 DNA reads as TGTGCCAGCAGTCCGGTCTATAATGAAAAACTGTTTTTT.

The chain carries TRBV30 and TRBJ1-2; possible D gene TRBD1, 6 bases. Trimming shortened V by 3 bases and J by 0 bases, and 11 bases separated the two germline ends. Germline V CDR1 and CDR2: GTSNPN, SVGIG (reference sequence). The CDR3 totals 14 residues. CDR3 in DNA: TGTGCCTGGAGGGGGGCCACAGCTAACTATGGCTACACCTTC. As protein: CAWRGATANYGYTF. Variable domain in full (rest from reference TRBV30 and TRBJ1-2): SQTIHQWPATLVQPVGSPLSLECTVEGTSNPNLYWYRQAAGRGLQLLFYSVGIGQISSEVPQNLSASRPQDRQFILSSKKLLLSDSGFYLCAWRGATANYGYTFGSGTRLTVV.

The chain is built from TRBV11-1 and TRBJ2-7; maybe TRBD1 (6 bases). V was cut by 5 bases and J by 7 bases, with 21 bases left in between. The CDR3 has 15 residues. CDR1 is SGHAT and CDR2 is FQDESV in the germline V gene (reference sequence). CDR3 sequence (DNA): TGTGCCAGCAGCCGCTCGGGACAAGTCCCAGAGGAGCAGTACTTC. It codes for CASSRSGQVPEEQYF. Full variable domain (outside the CDR3, taken from reference TRBV11-1 and TRBJ2-7): EAEVAQSPRYKITEKSQAVAFWCDPISGHATLYWYRQILGQGPELLVQFQDESVVDDSQLPKDRFSAERLKGVDSTLKIQPAELGDSAMYLCASSRSGQVPEEQYFGPGTRLTVT.

This clone was counted a few times. Other DNA sequences in this sample translate to the same CDR3. V and J are TRBV7-8 and TRBJ1-5; 10 nucleotides agree with TRBD1. V shed 3 bases and J 4 bases; nucleotides not matched to a gene: 3. The CDR3 contains 15 residues. Germline V gene data show CDR1 as SGHVS and CDR2 as FQNEAQ. The CDR3, as DNA: TGTGCCAGCAGCTTTGGGACAGGGGATAATCAGCCCCAGCATTTT. Its protein is CASSFGTGDNQPQHF.

The V call is TRBV28, the J call TRBJ1-2, with D uncertain. The CDR3 has 13 residues. The V end lost 5 bases, the J end lost 4 bases, and 11 bases lay between the germline ends. Germline assignment: CDR1 MDHEN and CDR2 SYDVKM. The CDR3 DNA follows: TGTGCCAGCAGTGACGGTGCGGGCTATGGCTACACCTTC. This encodes CASSDGAGYGYTF.

This rearrangement joins TRBV3-1 (or the pseudogene TRBV3-2) to TRBJ2-5; 16 bases are shared with TRBD2. Germline values: CDR1 LGHDT, CDR2 YNNKEL (reference sequence). CDR3 length: 16 amino acids. J gave up 2 bases and V 3 bases, and 0 bases lay outside the gene matches. The CDR3 nucleotides read TGTGCCAGCAGCCAGGGACTAGCGGGAGGGCAAGAGACCCAGTACTTC. Residues: CASSQGLAGGQETQYF.

V usage is TRBV5-5 and J usage is TRBJ1-1; D is undetermined. The length of the CDR3 is 13 residues. V was cut by 0 bases and J by 0 bases, with 3 bases left in between. Germline V lookup: CDR1 SGHKS, CDR2 YYEKEE (reference sequence). The CDR3 loop is CASSLGLNTEAFF. The CDR3 region has the DNA TGTGCCAGCAGCTTGGGGCTGAACACTGAAGCTTTCTTT.

This rearrangement joins TRBV25-1 to TRBJ1-4; 7 bases map to TRBD1. Germline values: CDR1 MGHDK, CDR2 SYGVNS. This CDR3 is built from 13 residues. Written as DNA, the CDR3 is TGTGCGGCGCAGGGGGCAACTAATGAAAAACTGTTTTTT. Translating it yields CAAQGATNEKLFF. The entire variable domain, with the rest obtained from reference TRBV25-1 and TRBJ1-4, is as follows: EADIYQTPRYLVIGTGKKITLECSQTMGHDKMYWYQQDPGMELHLIHYSYGVNSTEKGDLSSESTVSRIRTEHFPLTLESARPSHTSQYLCAAQGATNEKLFFGSGTQLSVL.

The V gene is TRBV19, the J gene TRBJ2-1, with TRBD2 as a possible D gene (5 bases). The germline V and J ends were trimmed by 4 bases and 8 bases, with 18 bases remaining between them. In germline, CDR1 is LNHDA, CDR2 SQIVND (reference sequence). This CDR3 is built from 15 residues. The DNA for the CDR3 is TGTGCCAGTAGTAGCCGCGGTGGGAGTGTCGATGAGCAGTTCTTC. Translation: CASSSRGGSVDEQFF.